The rows below give T cell receptor beta chains drawn from one sample of a study of CD4 T cells in relation to SARS-CoV-2 and coronaviruses. These receptors are not linked to any known antigen. TCRdb's copy holds only in-frame clones and misses some; the assay was immunoSEQ multiplex PCR. Here the sample spans more than 20,000 clones, more than 70% being singletons. Sequencing was carried out using CD4+ T cells from PBMCs, cultured in vitro. The receptors derive from a human donor in good health. Both conserved end residues are part of each CDR3. D genes are given only for firm matches. Only part of the rows carry a size: once, few, many, or a class if the clone is expanded.

16,TRBV6-1,TRBD1,-,TRBJ1-6,CASSDDDRGHNSPLHF,TGTGCCAGCAGTGATGACGACAGGGGGCATAATTCACCCCTCCACTTT
13,TRBV10-2,-,-,TRBJ2-7,CASFVGGGYEQYF,TGCGCCAGCTTCGTTGGAGGGGGCTACGAGCAGTACTTC
14,TRBV28,-,-,TRBJ1-2,CASTPQETNYGYTF,TGTGCCAGCACCCCACAAGAAACTAACTATGGCTACACCTTC
15,TRBV28,-,-,TRBJ1-1,CASSLRSPRESEAFF,TGTGCCAGCAGTCTACGGTCCCCCAGGGAATCTGAAGCTTTCTTT
15,TRBV7-8,-,-,TRBJ2-7,CASSLAEHTGYEQYF,TGTGCCAGCAGCTTAGCGGAACATACAGGCTACGAGCAGTACTTC
15,TRBV7-9,TRBD1,-,TRBJ2-1,CASSLVRSGQGWQFF,TGTGCCAGCAGCTTAGTTAGGTCGGGACAGGGATGGCAGTTCTTC
16,TRBV5-1,-,-,TRBJ2-1,CASSLAMTGRHYEQFF,TGCGCCAGCAGCTTGGCCATGACGGGAAGGCACTATGAGCAGTTCTTC
14,TRBV5-4,TRBD1,few,TRBJ1-3,CASSAGTVGNTIYF,TGTGCCAGCAGCGCCGGGACAGTAGGAAACACCATATATTTT
13,TRBV18,-,few,TRBJ2-5,CASSLGDGETQYF,TGTGCCAGCTCACTCGGTGACGGAGAGACCCAGTACTTC
13,TRBV7-9,-,-,TRBJ1-1,CASSPAQATEAFF,TGTGCCAGCAGCCCAGCGCAAGCGACTGAAGCTTTCTTT
14,TRBV3-1/TRBV3-2,-,-,TRBJ1-1,CASSQPQGNTEAFF,TGTGCCAGCAGCCAACCGCAGGGTAACACTGAAGCTTTCTTT
15,TRBV9,TRBD1,-,TRBJ1-6,CASSAGQGSNSPLHF,TGTGCCAGCAGCGCGGGACAGGGGAGCAATTCACCCCTCCACTTT
16,TRBV7-9,TRBD2,-,TRBJ2-3,CASSKSGSGFTDTQYF,TGTGCCAGCAGCAAAAGCGGGAGTGGGTTCACAGATACGCAGTATTTT